This T cell receptor beta chain appears in the sequencing data of a study of blood T cells in healthy people across ages. Study-level results: Changes in expanded clonotypes were possibly confounded, as the CMV status of donors was unknown.

Germline CDR1 SGHAT, CDR2 FQNNGV. V gave up 4 bases and J gave up 8 bases, with 11 bases separating them. The CDR3 spans 12 residues. Comments on this clonotype: Its antigen is not identified.

The extraction recovered at least 6 micrograms of total RNA per sample. A sample-barcoded 5' primer and a J-beta primer mix were used in a second PCR of about 7 to 12 cycles. Each cDNA molecule carried a tag from a template-switch adaptor that contained 12 random nucleotides. One entry per CDR3 protein, called by TCRdb with MiXCR from the 5' RACE reads. The repertoire holds a few hundred thousand distinct CDR3 sequences, 25% to 30% seen once, with roughly 18% in the top ten. This rearrangement joins TRBV11-2 to TRBJ1-2, with D unclear. This TCR was recovered from a woman in her 70s in good health. The sequenced sample was blood. DNA of the CDR3: TGTGCCAGCAGCTCAGCTAATTTGGGCTACACCTTC. It specifies CASSSANLGYTF.